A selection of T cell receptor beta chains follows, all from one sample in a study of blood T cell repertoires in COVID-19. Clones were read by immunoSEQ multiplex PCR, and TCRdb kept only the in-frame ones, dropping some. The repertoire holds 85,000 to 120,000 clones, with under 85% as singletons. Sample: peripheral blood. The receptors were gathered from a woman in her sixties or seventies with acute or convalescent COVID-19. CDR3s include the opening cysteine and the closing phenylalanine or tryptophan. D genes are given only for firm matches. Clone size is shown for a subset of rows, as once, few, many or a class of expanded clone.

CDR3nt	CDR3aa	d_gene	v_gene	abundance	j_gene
TGTGCCAGCAGCTTAGCACTAGCGGGAGGCGAGCAGTACTTC	CASSLALAGGEQYF	TRBD2	TRBV11-2	-	TRBJ2-7
TGTGCCAGCAGCTCCTCTAGGGGTGAGACTGAAGCTTTCTTT	CASSSSRGETEAFF	-	TRBV5-4	-	TRBJ1-1
TGCAGCCCTTCCGGACCGGGCGGGTCCACTGAAGCTTTCTTT	CSPSGPGGSTEAFF	-	TRBV29-1	-	TRBJ1-1
TGCGCCCCCCGCGGGGGGGAGGGACAGGCCCCCTACGAGCAGTACTTC	CAPRGGEGQAPYEQYF	-	TRBV5-6	-	TRBJ2-7
TGTGCCAGCAGTGGACAGGGGGTCTATGGCTACACCTTC	CASSGQGVYGYTF	TRBD1	TRBV12-3/TRBV12-4	-	TRBJ1-2
TGTGCCATCAGTGATACAGGAAAATATGGAAACACCATATATTTT	CAISDTGKYGNTIYF	-	TRBV10-3	-	TRBJ1-3
TGTGCCAGCAGCTTCACAGGGGGGACTGAAGCTTTCTTT	CASSFTGGTEAFF	TRBD1	TRBV5-4	-	TRBJ1-1
TGTGCCACCAGCAGGGGACAACAGAACACTGAAGCTTTCTTT	CATSRGQQNTEAFF	-	TRBV15	-	TRBJ1-1
TGTGCCTGGAGCCGTCGGGACAGGGGGTCGTTTATCTCCTACGAGCAGTACTTC	CAWSRRDRGSFISYEQYF	TRBD1	TRBV30	-	TRBJ2-7
TGTGCCAGTAGTATGTCAGGGCTAACGTCTGAAGCTTTCTTT	CASSMSGLTSEAFF	-	TRBV19	-	TRBJ1-1
TGTGCCAGCAGGCCCACATATAACTATGGCTACACCTTC	CASRPTYNYGYTF	-	TRBV12-3/TRBV12-4	-	TRBJ1-2
TGTGCCAGCAGCGTAGCGGGACAGGGGTATAATTCACCCCTCCACTTT	CASSVAGQGYNSPLHF	TRBD1	TRBV9	-	TRBJ1-6
TGCGCCAGCGAGCGGGAGCGAGGCAATGAGCAGTTCTTC	CASERERGNEQFF	TRBD2	TRBV10-2	-	TRBJ2-1
TGTGCCAGCAGCCTCAGGGGCCCCCGGGGCTACACCTTC	CASSLRGPRGYTF	-	TRBV21-1	-	TRBJ1-2
TGTGCCAGCAGTGTGGGTAGCGGGGACTACATTCAGTACTTC	CASSVGSGDYIQYF	TRBD2	TRBV25-1	-	TRBJ2-4
TGTGCCAGTCAAGGGTCGGGAGGGTCTCCCCCTCGCTACAATGAGCAGTTCTTC	CASQGSGGSPPRYNEQFF	TRBD2	TRBV7-9	few	TRBJ2-1
TGCGCCAGCAGCCTGAGTTCCGGTTCTAACTATGGCTACACCTTC	CASSLSSGSNYGYTF	-	TRBV5-1	few	TRBJ1-2
TGCAGCGTTGAAGAGTCCCAGGGGCGGGAAGCTTTCTTT	CSVEESQGREAFF	-	TRBV29-1	-	TRBJ1-1
TGTGCCAGCAGTTTAGGACTAGCGGGAGGGTTGGCCGGGGAGCTGTTTTTT	CASSLGLAGGLAGELFF	TRBD2	TRBV28	-	TRBJ2-2
TGTGCCAGCAGATTACAGGGGTCGGAGACCCAGTACTTC	CASRLQGSETQYF	TRBD1	TRBV3-1/TRBV3-2	-	TRBJ2-5
TGTGCCAGCAGCGGTTACGTAGCGGGAGGGAACACCGGGGAGCTGTTTTTT	CASSGYVAGGNTGELFF	TRBD2	TRBV7-8	-	TRBJ2-2
TGTGCCCCTGGGGCAGCGAACACCGGGGAGCTGTTTTTT	CAPGAANTGELFF	-	TRBV28	once	TRBJ2-2
TGTGCCAGCTCACCAAATGCGGGACAGGAAGAGACCCAGTACTTC	CASSPNAGQEETQYF	TRBD1	TRBV18	-	TRBJ2-5
TGTGCCAGCAGCCCTTTAGCGGGGGGTAACACAGATACGCAGTATTTT	CASSPLAGGNTDTQYF	TRBD2	TRBV3-1/TRBV3-2	-	TRBJ2-3
TGTGCCAGCAGTGATTCCAAGGGACAGGGAAACACCGGGGAGCTGTTTTTT	CASSDSKGQGNTGELFF	TRBD1	TRBV25-1	many	TRBJ2-2
TGCGCCAGCGGAGGGACTCTAGAGGGAGAGACCCAGTACTTC	CASGGTLEGETQYF	-	TRBV5-1	-	TRBJ2-5
TGCAGCGTCACAACCGGTTCGGACATCACGTTC	CSVTTGSDITF	-	TRBV29-1	-	TRBJ1-2
TGTGCCAGCAGTTACGGAGGGAACACTGAAGCTTTCTTT	CASSYGGNTEAFF	-	TRBV6-5	-	TRBJ1-1
TGTGCCAGCAGTGAGGGCAGGAGGGACGAGCAGTACTTC	CASSEGRRDEQYF	-	TRBV6-1	few	TRBJ2-7
TGTGCCTGGAGTGTACGGGGGGCAGATACGCAGTATTTT	CAWSVRGADTQYF	TRBD2	TRBV30	-	TRBJ2-3
TGTGCCAGCAGCGTAGGCAGAAATCAGCCCCAGCATTTT	CASSVGRNQPQHF	-	TRBV9	-	TRBJ1-5
TGTGCCAGCAGCTTGATTGGGACAACCTCTACCTACGAGCAGTACTTC	CASSLIGTTSTYEQYF	-	TRBV5-6	-	TRBJ2-7
TGTGCCAGCAGTGGCTTGGGGACAGGGTCCCCCTACGAGCAGTACTTC	CASSGLGTGSPYEQYF	TRBD1	TRBV2	-	TRBJ2-7
TGTGCCAGTAGTATCTCGACTAACCTCGAGCAGTACTTC	CASSISTNLEQYF	-	TRBV19	-	TRBJ2-7
TGTGCCAGCAGAACAGGGGGCGCATCAGATACGCAGTATTTT	CASRTGGASDTQYF	TRBD1	TRBV27	-	TRBJ2-3
TGTGCCAGCTCACCAGGACTTCCCGGGCTCTCCTACGAGCAGTACTTC	CASSPGLPGLSYEQYF	-	TRBV18	-	TRBJ2-7
TGTGCCTGGAGAAAACCGGGACATCAAAACACTGAAGCTTTCTTT	CAWRKPGHQNTEAFF	-	TRBV30	-	TRBJ1-1
TGTGCCAGCAGCCGGCGGGGGACTAGCGGGGGGAACACCGGGGAGCTGTTTTTT	CASSRRGTSGGNTGELFF	TRBD2	TRBV7-8	-	TRBJ2-2
TGTGCCAGCAGTTCAGGGGGGTACGAGCAGTACTTC	CASSSGGYEQYF	-	TRBV27	once	TRBJ2-7
TGTGCCAGTAGTCTCCTAGGACAGGGTGGTCAGCCCCAGCATTTT	CASSLLGQGGQPQHF	TRBD1	TRBV19	-	TRBJ1-5
TGTGCCACCAGTGACCCGACTAGCGGGGGTCTCGGGGAGCTGTTTTTT	CATSDPTSGGLGELFF	TRBD2	TRBV24-1	-	TRBJ2-2
TGTGCCAGCGGCCCGGGACAGGGTAATTCACCCCTCCACTTT	CASGPGQGNSPLHF	TRBD1	TRBV7-9	-	TRBJ1-6
TGCGCCAGCAGCGTAGGACTAGCGGTTAGCTCCTACAATGAGCAGTTCTTC	CASSVGLAVSSYNEQFF	TRBD2	TRBV5-1	-	TRBJ2-1
TGCAGCGTAGTAACAGGGGGGATGAACACTGAAGCTTTCTTT	CSVVTGGMNTEAFF	TRBD1	TRBV29-1	-	TRBJ1-1
TGCGCCAGCAGCTACGTAGCGGGAGCCTCCTACAATGAGCAGTTCTTC	CASSYVAGASYNEQFF	TRBD2	TRBV5-1	once	TRBJ2-1
TGTGCCAGCAGCATTGGGGGCGGGGGCACCGGGGAGCTGTTTTTT	CASSIGGGGTGELFF	-	TRBV5-4	-	TRBJ2-2
TGTGCCAGCAGCCGCGAACTAGCGAACACCGGGGAGCTGTTTTTT	CASSRELANTGELFF	-	TRBV5-4	-	TRBJ2-2
TGTGCCAGCAGTGCTAGCTCCTACGAGCAGTACTTC	CASSASSYEQYF	-	TRBV2	-	TRBJ2-7
TGTGCCAGCACAAGGGACAGGGACCACAATGAGCAGTTCTTC	CASTRDRDHNEQFF	TRBD1	TRBV6-5	once	TRBJ2-1
TGTGCCAGCAGGGCGGAGGCTTTTGGTGAAGCTTTCTTT	CASRAEAFGEAFF	-	TRBV12-3/TRBV12-4	-	TRBJ1-1
TGTGCCGGGGCAGGAACTAATGAAAAACTGTTTTTT	CAGAGTNEKLFF	-	TRBV7-9	-	TRBJ1-4
TGTGCCAGCGGAGACAGGGAGGCGAAAAAAAAACTGTTTTTT	CASGDREAKKKLFF	TRBD1	TRBV27	-	TRBJ1-4
TGCGCCAGCAGCCTCCAGCCAGGATTCGGCACAGATACGCAGTATTTT	CASSLQPGFGTDTQYF	-	TRBV5-1	-	TRBJ2-3
TGTGCCAGCAGCGTAGGGACTAGCGGTATTAGACACAATGAGCAGTTCTTC	CASSVGTSGIRHNEQFF	TRBD2	TRBV28	-	TRBJ2-1
TGTGCCAGCAGTCTCTTACAGGACTACGAGCAGTACTTC	CASSLLQDYEQYF	-	TRBV12-3/TRBV12-4	once	TRBJ2-7